This TCR beta chain appears in the sequencing data of a study of CD8 T cells in Susac syndrome. Whole-study results and caveats: The study's TCR sequencing and HLA analysis covered a relatively small number of individuals, and the study acknowledged this.

CD8+ and CD4+ T cells circulating in blood were sequenced for TCR beta. While CD8+ and CD4+ T cells were isolated negatively, TEMRA cells were enriched by FACS. Note on this clonotype: Its antigen is not known.

The CDR3 consists of 16 residues. V lost 9 bases to trimming and J lost 7 bases, with 24 bases between them. Germline values: CDR1 LGHDT, CDR2 YNNKEL (reference sequence). RNA, at about 0.45 to 1 ug, was reverse transcribed with random hexamers. The immunoSEQ assay covered 54 Vbeta and 13 Jbeta segments for CDR3. TCRdb independently ran MiXCR on the immunoSEQ multiplex PCR reads; one entry per CDR3 protein. The sample holds some 260,000 distinct CDR3 sequences, more than 75% seen once. Sequenced material: CD8+ T cells from PBMCs. The TCR comes from a human donor with multiple sclerosis. This chain links TRBV3-1 with TRBJ2-2; D assignment may be TRBD1 or TRBD2 (5 bases each). CDR3 DNA sequence: TGTGCCAGGACAGAGGACGAACGGGGTCTTGTCGGGGAGCTGTTTTTT. This translates into CARTEDERGLVGELFF.